The 11 T cell receptor beta chains given below trace back to one sample, sequenced in a study of shared clonotypes between healthy human individuals. The table came from immunoSEQ multiplex PCR; TCRdb's copy has only in-frame clones and leaves some out. The profile shows more than 600,000 clones, around 92% of them singletons. Terminally differentiated effector memory CD45RA+ cells were excluded by CCR7 positive selection of CD45RO-negative cells. The material sequenced was naive CD8+ T cells sorted from blood. These receptors were taken from a man aged 30 to 39 in good health.

This clone was observed many times. The rearrangement joins TRBV5-1 to TRBJ1-4, with 7 bases aligning to TRBD1. The J segment lost 0 bases and the V segment lost 3 bases, leaving 8 bases of the junction unmatched. The CDR3 spans 17 residues. Germline CDR1 and CDR2: SGHRS and YFSETQ. The CDR3 loop is CASSWDSAEATNEKLFF. CDR3 sequence (DNA): TGCGCCAGCAGCTGGGACAGTGCCGAAGCAACTAATGAAAAACTGTTTTTT.

The chain uses TRBV28 and TRBJ1-3; 10 bases match TRBD1. Looked up from germline, CDR1 is MDHEN and CDR2 is SYDVKM. The CDR3 has 17 residues. Trimming took 4 bases from V and 4 from J; bases not matched to a gene: 10. The CDR3 loop reads CASSSGDRGLYGNTIYF. CDR3 nucleotides: TGTGCCAGCAGTTCAGGCGACAGGGGGCTGTACGGAAACACCATATATTTT. Combining the CDR3 with reference TRBV28 and TRBJ1-3 gives the whole variable domain DVKVTQSSRYLVKRTGEKVFLECVQDMDHENMFWYRQDPGLGLRLIYFSYDVKMKEKGDIPEGYSVSREKKERFSLILESASTNQTSMYLCASSSGDRGLYGNTIYFGEGSWLTVV.

V is TRBV6-5 and J is TRBJ2-1; 7 bases align to TRBD2. The trim removed 6 bases at V and 4 bases at J, leaving 6 bases unmatched. CDR3 length equals 14 residues. Germline assignment: CDR1 MNHEY and CDR2 SVGAGI. DNA of the CDR3: TGTGCCAGCAGACAAGGAGCGGGGTACAATGAGCAGTTCTTC. Protein product: CASRQGAGYNEQFF.

The gene calls are TRBV7-6 and TRBJ2-1; TRBD2 matches at 8 bases. Germline V gene sequence: CDR1 SGHVS, CDR2 FNYEAQ. V shed 2 bases and J 4 bases; nucleotides not matched to a gene: 7. The CDR3 has 16 amino acids. The CDR3 is CASSLYSLAVYNEQFF. The DNA for the CDR3 is TGTGCCAGCAGCTTATATTCACTAGCGGTATACAATGAGCAGTTCTTC. Filled out from reference TRBV7-6 and TRBJ2-1, the complete variable domain reads GAGVSQSPRYKVTKRGQDVALRCDPISGHVSLYWYRQALGQGPEFLTYFNYEAQQDKSGLPNDRFSAERPEGSISTLTIQRTEQRDSAMYRCASSLYSLAVYNEQFFGPGTRLTVL.

The rearrangement links TRBV5-6 to TRBJ2-5; no clear D gene. The CDR3 has 14 amino acids. V lost 1 base and J lost 3, with 10 bases in between. CDR1 is SGHDT, CDR2 YYEEEE, per germline. CDR3 sequence reads: CASSLLNGKETQYF. In DNA form, the CDR3 reads TGTGCCAGCAGCTTGTTGAACGGCAAAGAGACCCAGTACTTC.

This chain uses TRBV27 with TRBJ2-3, with D possibly being TRBD1 or TRBD2 (5 bases each). Trimming pared 4 bases from V and 4 bases from J, leaving 24 bases between. Germline V gene data show CDR1 as MNHEY and CDR2 as SMNVEV (reference sequence). The CDR3 totals 18 residues. The CDR3 nucleotides are TGTGCCAGCAGTTCCTATTGGGGGTCTTGGACGGAGGCAGATACGCAGTATTTT. Translation: CASSSYWGSWTEADTQYF.

About this clone itself: The identical CDR3 is also encoded by other nucleotide sequences in the sample. This chain links TRBV13 with TRBJ2-7; D is unresolved. This CDR3 is 12 amino acids long. Germline lookup yields CDR1 PRHDT and CDR2 FYEKMQ (reference sequence). V shed 3 bases and J shed 0 bases, with 3 bases lying between them. In DNA form, the CDR3 reads TGTGCCAGCAGCTTGAGCTCCTACGAGCAGTACTTC. Amino acid sequence: CASSLSSYEQYF.

The chain links TRBV13 to TRBJ2-3; 7 bases line up with TRBD1. Germline values: CDR1 PRHDT, CDR2 FYEKMQ (reference sequence). The length of the CDR3 is 14 residues. The junction had 5 bases not matched to a gene; V was cut back by 6 bases and J by 2 bases. The CDR3 nucleotides read TGTGCCAGCAGTTACAGGGGTTTCACAGATACGCAGTATTTT. Its protein is CASSYRGFTDTQYF.

The rearrangement uses TRBV15 and TRBJ2-5; TRBD2 agrees at 16 bases. The germline V gene has CDR1 LNHNV and CDR2 YYDKDF (reference sequence). CDR3 size: 19 residues. V was clipped by 0 bases and J by 0 bases; unmatched bases: 4. The DNA for the CDR3 is TGTGCCACCAGCAGAGAGGGGGGACTAGCGGGAGGGTACCAAGAGACCCAGTACTTC. It yields the protein CATSREGGLAGGYQETQYF.

This chain links TRBV13 with TRBJ1-5; D possibly corresponds to TRBD1 (5 bases). Looked up from germline, CDR1 is PRHDT and CDR2 is FYEKMQ (reference sequence). CDR3 length: 14 residues. V dropped 5 bases and J dropped 1 base, with 9 bases sitting between them. CDR3 nucleotide sequence: TGTGCCAGCAGCCATGGGGGGAGCAATCAGCCCCAGCATTTT. Its protein product is CASSHGGSNQPQHF.

The genes are TRBV2 and TRBJ2-7, with D hard to call. The CDR3 is 14 amino acids. Germline CDR1 and CDR2: SNHLY and FYNNEI. The ends were cut back, 2 bases at V and 3 bases at J, with 11 bases in the middle. The CDR3 loop reads CASSELSGIYEQYF. CDR3 bases: TGTGCCAGCAGTGAACTGAGTGGTATCTACGAGCAGTACTTC.